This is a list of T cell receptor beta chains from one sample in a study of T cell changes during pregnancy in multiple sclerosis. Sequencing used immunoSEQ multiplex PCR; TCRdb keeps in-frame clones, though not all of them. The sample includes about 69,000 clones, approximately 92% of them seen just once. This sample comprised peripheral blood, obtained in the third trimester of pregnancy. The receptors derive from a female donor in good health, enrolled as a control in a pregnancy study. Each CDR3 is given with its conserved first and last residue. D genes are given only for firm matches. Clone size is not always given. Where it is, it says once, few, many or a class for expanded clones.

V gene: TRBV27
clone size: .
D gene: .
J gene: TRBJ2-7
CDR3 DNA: TGTGCCACCCAAGCGCTACCCTCCTACGAGCAGTACTTC
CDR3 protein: CATQALPSYEQYF

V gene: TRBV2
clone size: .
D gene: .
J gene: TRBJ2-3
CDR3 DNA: TGTGCCAGCAGTGGGGGCAGGGTTACCGCAGATACGCAGTATTTT
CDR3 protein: CASSGGRVTADTQYF

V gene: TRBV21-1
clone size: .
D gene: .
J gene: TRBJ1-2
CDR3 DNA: TGTGCCAGCAGCAAAGCGAGCGGACAGGGGACCGGCTATGGCTACACCTTC
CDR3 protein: CASSKASGQGTGYGYTF

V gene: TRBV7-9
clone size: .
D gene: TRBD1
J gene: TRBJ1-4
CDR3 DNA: TGTGCCAGCAGCTCTGGGCGGACAGGGGTGGGAGAAAAACTGTTTTTT
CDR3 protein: CASSSGRTGVGEKLFF

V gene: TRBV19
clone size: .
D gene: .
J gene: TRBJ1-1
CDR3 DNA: TGTGCCAGCCGGAGCGGGGGCGCGAACACTGAAGCTTTCTTT
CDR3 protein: CASRSGGANTEAFF

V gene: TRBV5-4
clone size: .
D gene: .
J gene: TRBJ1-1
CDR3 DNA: TGTGCCAGCAGCTTGCGGGGGGGGTGGACTGAAGCTTTCTTT
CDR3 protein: CASSLRGGWTEAFF

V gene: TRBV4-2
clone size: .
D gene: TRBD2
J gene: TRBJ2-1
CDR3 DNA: TGTGCCAGCAGCCAAGTTACTCTAGCGGGGGCGAATGAGCAGTTCTTC
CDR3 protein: CASSQVTLAGANEQFF

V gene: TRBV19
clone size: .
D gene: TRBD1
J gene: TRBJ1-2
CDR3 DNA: TGTGCCAGTAGCCCACAGGGGGGGCCCTATGGCTACACCTTC
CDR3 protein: CASSPQGGPYGYTF

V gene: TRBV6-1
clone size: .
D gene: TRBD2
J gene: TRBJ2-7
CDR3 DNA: TGTGCCATTCTACTAGCGGCCTCCTACGAGCAGTACTTC
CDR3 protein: CAILLAASYEQYF

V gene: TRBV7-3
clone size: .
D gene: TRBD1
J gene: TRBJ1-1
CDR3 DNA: TGTGCCAGCAGCCGGACAGGGCCGAGGACTGAAGCTTTCTTT
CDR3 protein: CASSRTGPRTEAFF

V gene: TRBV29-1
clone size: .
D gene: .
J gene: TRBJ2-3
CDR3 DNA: TGCAGCGTTCGGACGGTAGGCAGGGCACCAGATACGCAGTATTTT
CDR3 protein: CSVRTVGRAPDTQYF

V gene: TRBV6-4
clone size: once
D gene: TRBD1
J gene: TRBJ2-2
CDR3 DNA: TGTGCCAGCAGTTTAACAGGGGGCGGCACCGGGGAGCTGTTTTTT
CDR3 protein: CASSLTGGGTGELFF

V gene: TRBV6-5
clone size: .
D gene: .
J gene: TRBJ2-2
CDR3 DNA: TGTGCCAGCAGAACCTACAGGGTCACCGGGGAGCTGTTTTTT
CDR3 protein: CASRTYRVTGELFF

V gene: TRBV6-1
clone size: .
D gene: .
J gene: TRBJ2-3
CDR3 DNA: TGTGCCAGCAGTGAACATTCAGATACGCAGTATTTT
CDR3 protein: CASSEHSDTQYF

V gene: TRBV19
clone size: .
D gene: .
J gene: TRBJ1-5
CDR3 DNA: TGTGCCAGTAGTCGTATCTTTCACGGGGGTGGCAATCAGCCCCAGCATTTT
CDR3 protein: CASSRIFHGGGNQPQHF

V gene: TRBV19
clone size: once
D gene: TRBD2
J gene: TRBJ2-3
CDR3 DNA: TGTGCCAGTCAGACTAGCGGGGGCACAGATACGCAGTATTTT
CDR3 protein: CASQTSGGTDTQYF

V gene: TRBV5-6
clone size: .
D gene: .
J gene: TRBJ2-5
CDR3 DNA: TGTGCCAGCAGCTCGCGATGGGACATACAAGAGACCCAGTACTTC
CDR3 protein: CASSSRWDIQETQYF